The rows below give T cell receptor beta chains drawn from one sample of a study of blood T cells in healthy people across ages. From the 5' RACE reads, TCRdb called clonotypes with MiXCR, one entry per CDR3 protein. Of roughly 2 million distinct CDR3 sequences listed, about 50% are singletons. The sample comprised blood. The receptors were gathered from a woman between 40 and 55 years old in good health. Each CDR3 is given with its conserved first and last residue. Each record gives: D gene, clone size, V gene, J gene, CDR3 protein, CDR3 DNA. D genes are given only for firm matches. The size field is filled for only some rows; it gives once, few, many or a size class.

>TRBD1|-|TRBV7-2|TRBJ2-6
CASSLAPGQTFSGANVLTF
TGTGCCAGCAGCTTAGCACCGGGACAGACCTTCTCTGGGGCCAACGTCCTGACTTTC
>TRBD2|-|TRBV12-3/TRBV12-4|TRBJ2-4
CASSLSGGAGDIQYF
TGTGCCAGCAGTCTTAGCGGGGGGGCGGGTGACATTCAGTACTTC
>-|-|TRBV12-5|TRBJ1-2
CASGSGLGYTF
TGTGCTAGTGGTTCGGGACTGGGCTACACCTTC
>-|many|TRBV7-2|TRBJ2-7
CASSPGPTYEQYF
TGTGCCAGCAGCCCCGGACCAACCTACGAGCAGTACTTC
>-|few|TRBV12-3/TRBV12-4|TRBJ2-5
CASRPPLGGETQYF
TGTGCCAGCCGGCCGCCTTTAGGTGGGGAGACCCAGTACTTC
>-|-|TRBV29-1|TRBJ2-3
CSALTTERWVRDGTDTQYF
TGCAGCGCTCTTACCACCGAGCGTTGGGTTCGGGACGGCACAGATACGCAGTATTTT
>-|-|TRBV5-1|TRBJ2-3
CASSLRKEDRRKSSTDTQYF
TGCGCCAGCAGCTTGCGGAAAGAGGACCGTAGGAAATCTAGCACAGATACGCAGTATTTT
>TRBD1|-|TRBV20-1|TRBJ2-3
CSARQGRDTQYF
TGCAGTGCTCGACAGGGGAGAGATACGCAGTATTTT
>-|few|TRBV3-1|TRBJ1-5
CASSQAGLDQPQHF
TGTGCCAGCAGCCAAGCGGGGTTGGATCAGCCCCAGCATTTT
>TRBD1|-|TRBV20-1|TRBJ2-3
CGAPPGTGSTDTQYF
TGCGGTGCTCCCCCCGGGACAGGGAGCACAGATACGCAGTATTTT
>TRBD1|-|TRBV7-9|TRBJ1-1
CASSFWTGGDTEAFF
TGTGCCAGCAGCTTTTGGACAGGGGGCGACACTGAAGCTTTCTTT
>-|few|TRBV15|TRBJ2-5
CATSRVSPLQETQYF
TGTGCCACCAGCAGAGTGTCGCCACTTCAAGAGACCCAGTACTTC
>-|-|TRBV5-1|TRBJ2-5
CASMLVAGIQETQYF
TGCGCCAGCATGCTAGTGGCAGGGATTCAAGAGACCCAGTACTTC
>TRBD1|-|TRBV5-5|TRBJ2-2
CASSLADRGRITGELFF
TGTGCCAGCAGCTTGGCGGACAGGGGTCGGATCACCGGGGAGCTGTTTTTT
>-|few|TRBV5-1|TRBJ2-6
CASSLAGQRSGANVLTF
TGCGCCAGCAGCTTGGCAGGCCAACGCTCTGGGGCCAACGTCCTGACTTTC
>TRBD2|-|TRBV5-5|TRBJ2-5
CASNPAERGTQYF
TGTGCCAGCAACCCTGCGGAGCGGGGGACCCAGTACTTC
>TRBD1|-|TRBV29-1|TRBJ1-2
CSVGTGSYGYTF
TGCAGCGTCGGGACAGGATCTTATGGCTACACCTTC
>-|once|TRBV6-1|TRBJ1-1
CASSRPGYTEAFF
TGTGCCAGCAGCCGACCGGGTTACACTGAAGCTTTCTTT
>-|few|TRBV5-1|TRBJ2-6
CASSFGSTGANVLTF
TGCGCCAGCAGCTTTGGGTCGACTGGGGCCAACGTCCTGACTTTC
>-|-|TRBV20-1|TRBJ2-6
CSAWISGANVLTF
TGCAGTGCTTGGATCTCTGGGGCCAACGTCCTGACTTTC
>-|-|TRBV7-8|TRBJ1-5
CASSSPGFQPQHF
TGTGCCAGCAGCTCCCCGGGTTTTCAGCCCCAGCATTTT
>-|few|TRBV2|TRBJ2-7
CASRDEHSNEQYF
TGTGCCAGCAGAGACGAACACTCAAACGAGCAGTACTTC
>-|-|TRBV20-1|TRBJ2-7
CSIKEGHYEQYF
TGCAGCATAAAGGAGGGGCACTACGAGCAGTACTTC
>-|once|TRBV7-2|TRBJ1-5
CASSLALSSNQPQHF
TGTGCCAGCAGCTTAGCTCTGAGTAGCAATCAGCCCCAGCATTTT
>-|few|TRBV6-2/TRBV6-3|TRBJ2-7
CASGGGRVDEQYF
TGTGCCAGCGGCGGTGGCAGGGTCGATGAGCAGTACTTC
>TRBD1|few|TRBV7-8|TRBJ1-2
CASSLATGGDGYTF
TGTGCCAGCAGCTTAGCTACAGGGGGCGACGGCTACACCTTC
>TRBD2|-|TRBV9|TRBJ2-4
CASSGTGTSSQYF
TGTGCCAGCAGCGGGACCGGGACTAGCAGTCAGTACTTC
>-|-|TRBV4-3|TRBJ1-4
CASSQDVPPGDLPREKLFF
TGCGCCAGCAGCCAAGATGTCCCCCCAGGGGATTTACCGAGGGAAAAACTGTTTTTT
>-|once|TRBV4-1|TRBJ1-2
CASSQGRNDYGYTF
TGCGCCAGCAGCCAGGGCAGGAACGACTATGGCTACACCTTC
>TRBD1|-|TRBV25-1|TRBJ1-2
CASSEAGQGRYGYTF
TGTGCCAGCAGTGAAGCCGGACAGGGTCGGTATGGCTACACCTTC
>TRBD1|-|TRBV20-1|TRBJ2-5
CSARSPGTGGETQYF
TGCAGTGCTAGATCCCCCGGGACAGGTGGAGAGACCCAGTACTTC